A single TCR beta chain is shown here with its context. This specimen belongs to a study of blood T cell repertoires in COVID-19. Study-level information: Donors in the United States, Italy and Spain gave samples during acute or convalescent COVID-19. The analysed material was cDNA or gDNA that came from T cells, B-cell-depleted T cells, or PBMCs.

Germline V CDR1 and CDR2: SNHLY, FYNNEI. There are 14 residues in the CDR3. V lost 2 bases and J lost 2; bases outside the gene matches: 2. How the authors handled the data: Using reference gene primer amplification, nucleated cell counts were estimated. Clones were sequenced by immunoSEQ multiplex PCR, and TCRdb holds only the in-frame ones, with some missing. V and J calls plus clone size are reproduced from that table; the DNA served to infer D and trimming. Of tens of thousands of clones listed, 65% to 90% are singletons. The chain uses TRBV2 and TRBJ2-5, with 7 bases aligning to TRBD1. The sample taken for sequencing was peripheral blood. The source of this sequence is a woman older than 75 with active or convalescent COVID-19. CDR3 bases: TGTGCCAGCAGTGAACAGGGACAGCAAGAGACCCAGTACTTC. As protein: CASSEQGQQETQYF.